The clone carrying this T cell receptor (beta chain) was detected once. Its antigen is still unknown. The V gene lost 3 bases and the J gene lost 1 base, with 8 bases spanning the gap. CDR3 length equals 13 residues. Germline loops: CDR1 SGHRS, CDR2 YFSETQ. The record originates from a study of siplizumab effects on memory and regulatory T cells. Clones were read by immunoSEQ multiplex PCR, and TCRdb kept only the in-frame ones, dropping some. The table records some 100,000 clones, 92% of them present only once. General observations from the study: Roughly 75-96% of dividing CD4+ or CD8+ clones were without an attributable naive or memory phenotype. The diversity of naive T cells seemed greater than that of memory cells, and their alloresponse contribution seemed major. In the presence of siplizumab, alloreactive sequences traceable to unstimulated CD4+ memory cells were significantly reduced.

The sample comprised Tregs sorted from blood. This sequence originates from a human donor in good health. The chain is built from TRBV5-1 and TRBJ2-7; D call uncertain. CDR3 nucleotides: TGCGCCAGCAGCTCTGGACGTTCCTACGAGCAGTACTTC. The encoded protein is CASSSGRSYEQYF.